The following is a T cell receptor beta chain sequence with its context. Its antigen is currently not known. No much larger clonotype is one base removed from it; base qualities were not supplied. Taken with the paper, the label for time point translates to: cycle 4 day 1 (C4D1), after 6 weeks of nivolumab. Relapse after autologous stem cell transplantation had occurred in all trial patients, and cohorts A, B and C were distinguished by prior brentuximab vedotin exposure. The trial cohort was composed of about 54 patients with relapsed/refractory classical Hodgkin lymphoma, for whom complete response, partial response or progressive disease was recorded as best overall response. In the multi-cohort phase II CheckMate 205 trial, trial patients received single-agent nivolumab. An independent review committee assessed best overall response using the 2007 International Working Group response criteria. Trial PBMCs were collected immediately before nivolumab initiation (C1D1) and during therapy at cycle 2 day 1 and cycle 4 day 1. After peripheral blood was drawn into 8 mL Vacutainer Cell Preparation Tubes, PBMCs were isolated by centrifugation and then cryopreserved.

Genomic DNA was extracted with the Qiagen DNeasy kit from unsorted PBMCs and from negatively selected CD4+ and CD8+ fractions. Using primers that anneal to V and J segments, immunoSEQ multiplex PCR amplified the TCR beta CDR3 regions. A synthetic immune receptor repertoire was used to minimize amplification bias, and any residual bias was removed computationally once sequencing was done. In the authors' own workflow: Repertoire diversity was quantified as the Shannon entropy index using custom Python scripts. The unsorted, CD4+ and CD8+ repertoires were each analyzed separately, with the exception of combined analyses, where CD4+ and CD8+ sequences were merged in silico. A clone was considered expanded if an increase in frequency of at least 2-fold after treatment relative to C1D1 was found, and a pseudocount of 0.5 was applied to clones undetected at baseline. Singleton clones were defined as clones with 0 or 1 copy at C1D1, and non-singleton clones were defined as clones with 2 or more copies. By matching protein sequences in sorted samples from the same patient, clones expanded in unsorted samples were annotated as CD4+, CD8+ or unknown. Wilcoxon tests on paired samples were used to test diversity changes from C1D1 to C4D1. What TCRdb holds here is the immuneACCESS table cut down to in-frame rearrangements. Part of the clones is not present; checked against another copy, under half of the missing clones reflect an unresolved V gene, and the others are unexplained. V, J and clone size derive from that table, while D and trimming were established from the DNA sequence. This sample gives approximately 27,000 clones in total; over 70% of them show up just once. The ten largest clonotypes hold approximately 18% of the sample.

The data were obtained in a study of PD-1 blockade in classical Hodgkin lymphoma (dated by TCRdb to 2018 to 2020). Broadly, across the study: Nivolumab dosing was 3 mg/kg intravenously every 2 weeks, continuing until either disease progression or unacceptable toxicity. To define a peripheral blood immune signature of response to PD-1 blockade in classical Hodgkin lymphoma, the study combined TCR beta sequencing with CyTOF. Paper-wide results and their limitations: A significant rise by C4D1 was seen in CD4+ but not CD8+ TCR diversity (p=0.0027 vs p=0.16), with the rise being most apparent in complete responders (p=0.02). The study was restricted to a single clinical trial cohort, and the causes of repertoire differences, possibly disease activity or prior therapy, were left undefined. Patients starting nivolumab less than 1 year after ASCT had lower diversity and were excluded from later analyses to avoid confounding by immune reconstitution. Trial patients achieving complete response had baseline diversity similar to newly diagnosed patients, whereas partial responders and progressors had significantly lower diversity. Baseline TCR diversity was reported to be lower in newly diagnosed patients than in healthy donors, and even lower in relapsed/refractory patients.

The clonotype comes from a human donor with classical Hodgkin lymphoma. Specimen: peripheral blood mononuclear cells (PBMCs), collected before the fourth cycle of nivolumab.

The nucleotide sequence is TGCGCCAGCAGCCAAGAAGGGGGCTGGGAGACCCAGTACTTC. Its protein reads: CASSQEGGWETQYF. Here the chain combines TRBV4-3 and TRBJ2-5, and 7 bases in between align with TRBD1. CDR1 and CDR2 were assigned from the germline V gene as LGHNA and YSLEER. The CDR3 spans 14 residues, from the cysteine through the phenylalanine. Only the CDR3 region is kept as DNA, spanning 42 bases read in frame from base 1. At the junction V is shortened by 0 bases and J by 5 bases; bases outside the gene matches: 3.